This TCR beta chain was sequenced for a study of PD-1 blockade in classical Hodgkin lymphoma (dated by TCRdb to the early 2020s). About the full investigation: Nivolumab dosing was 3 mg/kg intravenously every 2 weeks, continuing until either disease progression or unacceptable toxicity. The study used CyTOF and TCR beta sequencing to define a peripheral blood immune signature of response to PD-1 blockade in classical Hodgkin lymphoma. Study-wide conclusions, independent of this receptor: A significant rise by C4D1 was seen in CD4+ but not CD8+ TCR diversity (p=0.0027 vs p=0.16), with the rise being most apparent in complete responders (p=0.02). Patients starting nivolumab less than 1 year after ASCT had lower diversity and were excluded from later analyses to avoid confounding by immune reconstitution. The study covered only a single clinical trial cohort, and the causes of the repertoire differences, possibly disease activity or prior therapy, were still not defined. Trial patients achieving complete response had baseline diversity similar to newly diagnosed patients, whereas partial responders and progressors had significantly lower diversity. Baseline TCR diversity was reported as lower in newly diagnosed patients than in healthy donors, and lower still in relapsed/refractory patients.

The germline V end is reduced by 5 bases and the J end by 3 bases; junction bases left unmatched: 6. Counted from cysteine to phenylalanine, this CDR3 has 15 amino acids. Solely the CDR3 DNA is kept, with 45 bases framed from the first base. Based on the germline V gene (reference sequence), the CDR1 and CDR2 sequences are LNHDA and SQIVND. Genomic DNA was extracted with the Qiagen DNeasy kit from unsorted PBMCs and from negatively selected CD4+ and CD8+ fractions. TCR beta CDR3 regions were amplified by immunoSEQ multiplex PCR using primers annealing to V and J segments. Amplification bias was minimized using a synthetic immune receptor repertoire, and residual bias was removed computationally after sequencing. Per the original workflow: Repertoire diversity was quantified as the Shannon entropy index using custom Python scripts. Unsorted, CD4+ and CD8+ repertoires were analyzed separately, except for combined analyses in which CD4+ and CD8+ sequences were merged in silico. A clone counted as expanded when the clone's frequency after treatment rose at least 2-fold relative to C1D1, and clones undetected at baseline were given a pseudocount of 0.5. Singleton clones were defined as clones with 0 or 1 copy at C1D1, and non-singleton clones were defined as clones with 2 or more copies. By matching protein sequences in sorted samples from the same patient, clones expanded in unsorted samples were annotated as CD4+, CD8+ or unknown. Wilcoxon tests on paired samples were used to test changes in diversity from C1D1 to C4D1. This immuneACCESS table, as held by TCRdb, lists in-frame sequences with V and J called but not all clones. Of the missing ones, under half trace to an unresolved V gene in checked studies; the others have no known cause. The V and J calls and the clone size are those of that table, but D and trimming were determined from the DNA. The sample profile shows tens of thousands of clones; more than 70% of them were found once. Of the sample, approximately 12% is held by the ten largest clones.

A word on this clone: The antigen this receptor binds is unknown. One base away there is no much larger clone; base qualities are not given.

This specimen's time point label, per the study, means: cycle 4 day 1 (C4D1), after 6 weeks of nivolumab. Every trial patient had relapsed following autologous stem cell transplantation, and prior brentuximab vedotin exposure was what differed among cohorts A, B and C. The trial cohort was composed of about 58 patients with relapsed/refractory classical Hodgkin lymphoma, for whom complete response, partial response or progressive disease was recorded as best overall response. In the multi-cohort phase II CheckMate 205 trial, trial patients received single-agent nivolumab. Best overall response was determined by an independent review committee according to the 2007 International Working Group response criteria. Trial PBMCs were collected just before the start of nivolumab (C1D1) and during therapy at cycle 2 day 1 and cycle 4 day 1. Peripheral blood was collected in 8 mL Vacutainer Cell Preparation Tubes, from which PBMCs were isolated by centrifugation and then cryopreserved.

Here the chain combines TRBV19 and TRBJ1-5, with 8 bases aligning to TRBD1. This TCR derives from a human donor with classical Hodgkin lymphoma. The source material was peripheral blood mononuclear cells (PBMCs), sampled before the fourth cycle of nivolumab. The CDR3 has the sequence CASSWRQGSNQPQHF. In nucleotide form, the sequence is TGTGCCAGTAGTTGGAGACAGGGGTCCAATCAGCCCCAGCATTTT.